This T cell receptor (beta chain) originates from a study of regulatory T cells in long-lasting Graves disease. Researchers made TCR beta libraries by using iRepertoire HTBI primers and running Arm-PCR on CDR3 regions. TCRdb itself ran the multiplex PCR reads through MiXCR, one entry per CDR3 protein. The sample contains roughly 380,000 distinct CDR3 sequences, 16% of which appear only once. This CDR3 comprises 11 residues. From germline, CDR1 is GTSNPN and CDR2 SVGIG (reference sequence). V lost 2 bases and J lost 7, with 9 bases in between. Time point given: newly diagnosed GD, antithyroid drugs for less than 3 months. Scientists built the TCR library using RNA that was extracted from PBMCs. This clonotype was counted ten times or more. This same sample was also part of a study on T cells in Graves' hyperthyroidism and ophthalmopathy. That report adds: Thyroid ultrasound and orbital computed tomography, with clinical symptoms and serum thyroxine and TRAb, informed diagnoses. Most thyroid clonotypes expanded above 0.001 appeared in blood too.

Sample: peripheral blood mononuclear cells (PBMCs), taken at new diagnosis, from a patient treated with antithyroid drugs. This chain connects TRBV30 to TRBJ2-7; a possible D gene is TRBD1 (6 bases). The receptor was derived from a man aged 35 to 55 with Graves disease. The CDR3 sequence: CAWSHRDEQYF. The DNA for the CDR3 is TGTGCCTGGAGTCACAGGGATGAGCAGTACTTC.